Each of the 11 T cell receptor beta chains below was sequenced from the same sample in a study of blood T cell repertoires in COVID-19. Measured with immunoSEQ multiplex PCR; TCRdb has only the in-frame clones, and not every one. The sample records about 210,000 clones, around 83% being singletons. The sample comprised peripheral blood. All receptors derive from a woman aged 70-85 years with COVID-19, enrolled during active disease.

As DNA, the CDR3 is TGTGCCAGCTCACTGTACAGGGGGCAGAACACCGGGGAGCTGTTTTTT. This gives the protein CASSLYRGQNTGELFF. J is TRBJ2-2 and V is TRBV18; 9 positions agree with TRBD1. Germline loops: CDR1 KGHSH, CDR2 LQKENI. This CDR3 is built from 16 residues. Trimming took 4 bases from V and 1 from J; bases not matched to a gene: 4.

J is TRBJ2-7 and V is TRBV28; tentatively, D is TRBD1 (6 bases). CDR3 length: 11 residues. The germline CDR1 and CDR2 sequences are MDHEN and SYDVKM. Between the trimmed V and J ends, which lost 11 bases and 6 bases, there was a span of 14 bases. This CDR3 is CASQGKSEQYF. The CDR3 DNA follows: TGTGCCTCGCAGGGGAAATCCGAGCAGTACTTC.

This clone was recorded only once. The chain has TRBV5-1 and TRBJ2-5; weak D call: TRBD2 (6 bases). V was trimmed by 1 base and J by 4 bases, leaving 11 bases between them. CDR1 is SGHRS, CDR2 YFSETQ, per germline. The CDR3 loop spans 14 amino acids. CDR3 nucleotides: TGCGCCAGCAGCTTGAGGAGGGCCAGAGAGACCCAGTACTTC. Translation: CASSLRRARETQYF.

CDR3 in DNA: TGCGCCAGCAGCTTGGCAGGGGGCCGCACCGGGGAGCTGTTTTTT. Translated: CASSLAGGRTGELFF. The chain links TRBV5-1 to TRBJ2-2, with TRBD1 identical over 8 bases. CDR1 is SGHRS and CDR2 is YFSETQ in the germline V gene. This CDR3 has 15 residues. With 0 bases clipped from V and 4 bases from J, the junction kept 2 bases outside the gene matches.

This clone was found a few times. The V and J genes are TRBV5-6 and TRBJ1-2, with TRBD1 identical over 9 bases. The V gene's germline CDR1 is SGHDT and CDR2 YYEEEE. The CDR3 covers 16 residues. The J segment lost 8 bases and the V segment lost 2 bases, leaving 13 bases of the junction unmatched. The CDR3 is CASSLTGQGSFRGYTF. The DNA for the CDR3 is TGTGCCAGCAGCTTAACGGGACAGGGCTCTTTTCGGGGCTACACCTTC.

The rearrangement uses TRBV5-1 and TRBJ1-1, with 7 nucleotides matching TRBD1. J was trimmed by 2 bases and V by 0 bases; bases with no gene match: 4. Germline V gene sequence: CDR1 SGHRS, CDR2 YFSETQ. The CDR3 contains 15 residues. CDR3: CASSLEGGTNTEAFF. CDR3 coding DNA: TGCGCCAGCAGCTTGGAAGGGGGCACAAACACTGAAGCTTTCTTT.

The gene calls are TRBV28 and TRBJ1-5; TRBD1 is a possible D gene (6 bases). From germline, CDR1 is MDHEN and CDR2 SYDVKM. This CDR3 is built from 16 residues. The V end was cut by 4 bases, the J end by 2 bases, with 15 bases between. CDR3 DNA: TGTGCCAGCAGTTCTAGAACAGGGATGGGCAATCAGCCCCAGCATTTT. It specifies CASSSRTGMGNQPQHF.

The chain uses TRBV24-1 and TRBJ1-5; D unclear. The CDR3 has 13 amino acids. Germline CDR1 is KGHDR and CDR2 is SFDVKD. Trimming cost V 4 bases and J 9 bases, with 12 bases left between them. CDR3 coding DNA: TGTGCCACCAGTGACAGTGTCAATGGGCCCCAGCATTTT. As protein: CATSDSVNGPQHF.

The V and J genes are TRBV6-2 or TRBV6-3 and TRBJ2-2, with 9 nucleotides matching TRBD2. The ends lost 5 bases at V and 4 bases at J; junction bases unmatched: 5. CDR3 size: 15 residues. In germline, CDR1 is MNHEY, CDR2 SVGEGT. CDR3: CASSPGLASTGELFF. DNA of the CDR3: TGTGCCAGCAGTCCCGGACTAGCGAGCACCGGGGAGCTGTTTTTT.

A single count supports this clone. The gene calls are TRBV7-9 and TRBJ2-7; TRBD1 is a possible D gene (6 bases). Germline values: CDR1 SEHNR, CDR2 FQNEAQ (reference sequence). The CDR3 runs 14 residues. V was trimmed by 1 base and J by 7 bases, leaving 14 bases between them. CDR3 in amino acids: CASSLGLAGEEQYF. As DNA, the CDR3 is TGTGCCAGCAGCTTAGGGTTAGCAGGGGAAGAGCAGTACTTC.

The genes are TRBV29-1 and TRBJ1-2, with no clear D. The CDR3 spans 12 residues. Germline CDR1 and CDR2: SQVTM and ANQGSEA. Trimming removed 2 bases from V and 2 bases from J, with 6 bases in between. The CDR3 spells CSVESGNYGYTF. In DNA form, the CDR3 reads TGCAGCGTTGAATCCGGGAACTATGGCTACACCTTC.